This passage covers 21 T cell receptor beta chains from one sample sequenced in a study of blood T cells in healthy people across ages. Next came a second PCR, run for about 7 to 12 cycles, which used a sample-barcoded 5' primer along with a J-beta primer mix. TCRdb reprocessed the 5' RACE reads via MiXCR and lists one record per CDR3 protein. The data contain 1.5 million to 2 million distinct CDR3 sequences, 28% of them singletons. Sequenced: blood. The receptors here all came from a woman in her thirties in good health.

This clonotype was picked up many times. The rearrangement joins TRBV7-2 to TRBJ2-5, with 10 bases that match TRBD1. The CDR3 is 18 amino acids. V shed 6 bases and J 0 bases; nucleotides not matched to a gene: 13. CDR1 and CDR2 (germline): SGHTA, FQGNSA. The CDR3 bases are TGTGCCAGCAGTTCTGGACAGGGGGTCCTTAGGTACCAAGAGACCCAGTACTTC. This translates into CASSSGQGVLRYQETQYF.

The chain recombines TRBV5-1 with TRBJ2-7; 9 nucleotides align to TRBD1. Germline V lookup: CDR1 SGHRS, CDR2 YFSETQ. J lost 5 bases, V lost 4 bases, and 10 bases had no gene match. The CDR3 length is 15 residues. As DNA, the CDR3 is TGCGCCAGCAGCCCTCCAAGGACAGGGGTCCACGAGCAGTACTTC. Its protein product is CASSPPRTGVHEQYF.

This clonotype was detected ten times or more. The V call is TRBV29-1, the J call TRBJ2-6; 11 nucleotides align to TRBD1. Germline V gene data show CDR1 as SQVTM and CDR2 as ANQGSEA. Unmatched junction bases numbered 6, after V lost 6 bases and J lost 2 bases. The CDR3 is 16 residues long. This CDR3 is CSVGQGASPGANVLTF. The CDR3 bases are TGCAGCGTCGGACAGGGGGCATCTCCTGGGGCCAACGTCCTGACTTTC.

The J gene is TRBJ1-5, the V gene TRBV7-9, with D perhaps matching TRBD1 (5 bases). CDR3 size: 16 residues. V gave up 4 bases and J gave up 2 bases, with 15 bases separating them. CDR1 is SEHNR, CDR2 FQNEAQ, per germline (reference sequence). DNA of the CDR3: TGTGCCAGCAGCTCTCCGGGACCGCGAGGCAATCAGCCCCAGCATTTT. The encoded protein is CASSSPGPRGNQPQHF.

The V call is TRBV2, the J call TRBJ2-3; D ambiguous. V lost 6 bases and J 4 bases, leaving 8 bases between the germline ends. The CDR3 loop spans 12 amino acids. The germline CDR1 and CDR2 sequences are SNHLY and FYNNEI. The CDR3, as DNA: TGTGCCAGCAGAGTAACCCCAGATACGCAGTATTTT. It translates to CASRVTPDTQYF.

This clonotype was counted at least ten times. The J gene is TRBJ2-5, the V gene TRBV20-1; D uncertain. The CDR3 loop spans 11 amino acids. V gave up 6 bases and J gave up 3 bases, with 8 bases separating them. Germline V gene data show CDR1 as DFQATT and CDR2 as SNEGSKA (reference sequence). The CDR3 loop is CSAKWEETQYF. CDR3 DNA sequence: TGCAGTGCAAAATGGGAAGAGACCCAGTACTTC.

This chain links TRBV6-6 with TRBJ2-3; 9 positions match TRBD2. V lost 0 bases, J lost 4 bases, and 5 bases stayed unmatched. The V gene's germline CDR1 is MNHNY and CDR2 SVGAGI (reference sequence). This CDR3 has 16 residues. This CDR3 reads CASSYSSGSRADTQYF. The CDR3 bases are TGTGCCAGCAGTTACTCTAGCGGGAGTAGGGCAGATACGCAGTATTTT.

V gene TRBV7-2 combines with J gene TRBJ2-3; 10 bases are a match to TRBD2. Losses at the gene ends were 3 bases for V and 7 bases for J; bases not matched to a gene: 7. Germline CDR1 is SGHTA and CDR2 is FQGNSA. This CDR3 spans 15 amino acids. For the CDR3, the DNA is TGTGCCAGCAGCTTGACTAGCGGGTCCGGGAATACGCAGTATTTT. It is translated as CASSLTSGSGNTQYF.

A few counts support this clonotype. The chain recombines TRBV5-1 with TRBJ1-1, with a possible D match to TRBD1 (5 bases). Trimming left V 5 bases short and J 1 base short, with 9 bases between. The germline CDR1 and CDR2 sequences are SGHRS and YFSETQ. This CDR3 has 13 residues. The CDR3 is CASREGQNTEAFF. CDR3 sequence (DNA): TGCGCCAGCAGGGAAGGACAGAACACTGAAGCTTTCTTT.

The rearrangement joins TRBV20-1 to TRBJ2-1; D unresolved. The CDR3 totals 15 residues. V gave up 5 bases and J gave up 0 bases, with 14 bases separating them. Germline V gene lookup returns CDR1 DFQATT and CDR2 SNEGSKA (reference sequence). The CDR3 DNA is TGCAGTGCTTGCCGGACCGCAATCTCCTACAATGAGCAGTTCTTC. This codes for CSACRTAISYNEQFF.

Only one count was recorded for this clonotype. The CDR3 DNA sequence: TGTGCCAGCAGCAATCCACTAGCCTCACCCTCCTATGAGGAGTACTTC. It specifies CASSNPLASPSYEEYF. The chain joins TRBV21-1 to TRBJ2-7; the table gives TRBD2 as D, unverified against the DNA. TRBV21-1 is termed a pseudogene. The CDR3 loop spans 16 amino acids.

With respect to this clonotype: The DNA is omitted, as the CDR3 cannot be located on it reliably, and the CDR3 follows TCRdb's listing. The V call is TRBV29-1, the J call TRBJ2-5; the table calls TRBD2, which could not be checked here. The CDR3 spans 11 residues, counting both ends. CDR1 and CDR2 (germline): SQVTM, ANQGSEA. The chain's CDR3 is CSVGGGTSVYF.

The gene calls are TRBV6-2 or TRBV6-3 and TRBJ2-1, with 8 bases fitting TRBD2. Looked up from germline, CDR1 is MNHEY and CDR2 is SVGEGT. After removal of 6 bases from V and 0 bases from J, the junction contained 7 bases not matched to a gene. The CDR3 consists of 16 residues. The CDR3 bases are TGTGCCAGCAGATCACTAGCGGAAAGCTCCTACAATGAGCAGTTCTTC. Translation gives CASRSLAESSYNEQFF.

The table lists this clonotype with many counts. Written as DNA, the CDR3 is TGTGCCAGCAGTTACAGGGTTTCGGGACTAGTTAGTACCTACGAGCAGTACTTC. Protein sequence: CASSYRVSGLVSTYEQYF. The chain joins TRBV6-5 to TRBJ2-7, with 8 bases fitting TRBD2. The V gene end was trimmed by 2 bases and the J gene end by 2 bases; junction bases not matched to a gene: 14. Germline V gives CDR1 MNHEY, CDR2 SVGAGI. There are 18 residues in the CDR3.

The sample holds many counts of this clonotype. The rearrangement joins TRBV20-1 to TRBJ2-3; 10 nucleotides line up with TRBD2. CDR3 size: 14 residues. With V trimmed by 5 bases and J by 1 base, 3 bases remained unmatched. Germline loops: CDR1 DFQATT, CDR2 SNEGSKA (reference sequence). CDR3 in DNA: TGCAGTGCTCCCGGGACTAGCGGCACAGATACGCAGTATTTT. It codes for CSAPGTSGTDTQYF.

This clonotype was seen a few times. The chain uses TRBV7-2 and TRBJ2-5; D might be TRBD2 (5 bases). The CDR3 runs to 15 residues. Germline CDR1 is SGHTA and CDR2 is FQGNSA. The V end was cut by 5 bases, the J end by 2 bases, with 15 bases between. The CDR3 here is CASSLGGATQETQYF. The CDR3 DNA is TGTGCCAGCAGCCTAGGAGGAGCAACTCAAGAGACCCAGTACTTC.

The chain links TRBV29-1 to TRBJ1-1, with TRBD1 identical over 9 bases. The CDR3 loop spans 14 amino acids. After removal of 1 base from V and 6 bases from J, the junction contained 6 bases not matched to a gene. Looked up from germline, CDR1 is SQVTM and CDR2 is ANQGSEA. This CDR3 reads CSVEGTGASAEAFF. CDR3 bases: TGCAGCGTTGAAGGGACAGGGGCCTCTGCTGAAGCTTTCTTT.

V usage is TRBV2 and J usage is TRBJ2-7; D is possibly TRBD2 (6 bases). The better agreement between TRBJ2-4 and the DNA end casts doubt on the J call. Germline CDR1 reads SNHLY; CDR2 reads FYNNEI. This CDR3 is built from 14 residues. CDR3: CASSMGGNGNIQYF. CDR3 nucleotide sequence: TGTGCCAGCAGTATGGGGGGAAATGGAAACATTCAGTACTTC.

Remarks on this clonotype: At one end the junction does not follow the germline gene, possibly because of a read error. The CDR3 bases are TGCAGTGCTAGAAACCCGACAGGGGCTTACTATGGTTACACCTTC. Translation gives CSARNPTGAYYGYTF. This chain links TRBV20-1 with TRBJ1-2; TRBD1 agrees at 8 bases. This CDR3 comprises 15 residues. Germline V lookup: CDR1 DFQATT, CDR2 SNEGSKA (reference sequence).

In this sample, this clonotype turned up a few times. One base away lies a much larger clone, so this may be a sequencing read error. This chain uses TRBV29-1 with TRBJ2-1, with D uncertain. CDR1 SQVTM and CDR2 ANQGSEA come from the germline V gene. Trimming stripped 4 bases from V and 10 bases from J, with 20 bases between. CDR3 length equals 14 residues. CDR3 nucleotide sequence: TGCAGCGTTGTGTGGCACTCTCACGCCTACGAGCAGTTCTTC. This codes for CSVVWHSHAYEQFF.

This clonotype was observed a few times. CDR3 amino acids: CAISEGEKLFF. CDR3 DNA sequence: TGTGCCATCAGTGAAGGTGAAAAACTGTTTTTT. This rearrangement joins TRBV10-3 to TRBJ1-4; D unclear. Germline CDR1 is ENHRY and CDR2 is SYGVKD. This CDR3 region has 11 residues. Trimming took off 3 bases at V and 7 bases at J, with 3 bases between the two ends.